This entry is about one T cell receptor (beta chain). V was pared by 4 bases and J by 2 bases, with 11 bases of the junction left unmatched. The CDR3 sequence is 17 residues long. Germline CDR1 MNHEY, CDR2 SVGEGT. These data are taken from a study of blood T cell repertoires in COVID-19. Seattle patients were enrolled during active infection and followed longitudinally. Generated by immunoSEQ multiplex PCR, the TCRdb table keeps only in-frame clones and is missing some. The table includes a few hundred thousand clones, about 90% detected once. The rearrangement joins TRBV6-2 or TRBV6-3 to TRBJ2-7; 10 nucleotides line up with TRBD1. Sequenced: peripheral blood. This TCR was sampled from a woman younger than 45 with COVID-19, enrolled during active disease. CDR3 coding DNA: TGTGCCAGCAGTTCTATACGCCGGGACAGGGGCCCCTACGAGCAGTACTTC. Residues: CASSSIRRDRGPYEQYF.